The next 23 T cell receptor beta chains were all read from a single sample in a study of OX40 agonist ivuxolimab in advanced cancers. The assay was immunoSEQ multiplex PCR, and TCRdb's table has in-frame clones only and misses some. In the table there are tens of thousands of clones, less than 85% of which are singletons. The sample in question was CD4+ or CD8+ T cells sorted from blood, obtained in a trial of the OX40 agonist ivuxolimab. The receptors originated from an adult with an advanced solid tumor such as melanoma, head and neck, liver or kidney cancer.

V is TRBV9 and J is TRBJ1-6; no clear D gene. The V and J ends lost 3 bases and 9 bases respectively, with 16 bases between them. There are 15 residues in the CDR3. CDR1 and CDR2 (germline): SGDLS, YYNGEE. The CDR3 is CASSANVGRGSPLHF. The CDR3 DNA is TGTGCCAGCAGCGCCAACGTTGGGCGGGGTTCACCCCTCCACTTT.

For this clone: An end of the junction differs from the germline gene, which may be a read error. V is TRBV5-1 and J is TRBJ1-1, with D maybe TRBD1 (6 bases). This CDR3 spans 13 amino acids. CDR1 is SGHRS, CDR2 YFSETQ, per germline. The chain's CDR3 is CASSLEAQPAGVF. CDR3 DNA sequence: TGCGCCAGCAGCTTAGAGGCTCAGCCGGCAGGGGTCTTT.

The chain is built from TRBV9 and TRBJ1-3; no firm D call. Germline V gene data show CDR1 as SGDLS and CDR2 as YYNGEE. With 3 bases removed from V and 0 bases from J, the gap between germline ends came to 4 bases. The CDR3 contains 13 residues. Written as DNA, the CDR3 is TGTGCCAGCAGCGGTGACTCTGGAAACACCATATATTTT. Protein: CASSGDSGNTIYF.

The genes are TRBV19 and TRBJ2-5; TRBD2 is a possible D gene (5 bases). V lost 1 base, J lost 5 bases, and 14 bases lay in between. This CDR3 is 15 amino acids long. Germline-derived CDR1 and CDR2 are LNHDA and SQIVND (reference sequence). The CDR3 loop is CASSIGLADSETQYF. CDR3 sequence (DNA): TGTGCCAGTAGTATAGGGCTAGCAGATTCCGAGACCCAGTACTTC. The full variable domain, its missing parts supplied by reference TRBV19 and TRBJ2-5, is DGGITQSPKYLFRKEGQNVTLSCEQNLNHDAMYWYRQDPGQGLRLIYYSQIVNDFQKGDIAEGYSVSREKKESFPLTVTSAQKNPTAFYLCASSIGLADSETQYFGPGTRLLVL.

This clone appeared a few times. V and J are TRBV19 and TRBJ1-1, with a tentative D call TRBD1 (6 bases). V lost 3 bases and J lost 0, with 17 bases in between. The germline CDR1 and CDR2 sequences are LNHDA and SQIVND (reference sequence). There are 17 residues in the CDR3. The CDR3 region is CASSIRGLWTVNTEAFF. CDR3 nucleotide sequence: TGTGCCAGTAGTATTCGGGGGTTGTGGACAGTGAACACTGAAGCTTTCTTT.

This clone was observed a few times. The chain links TRBV7-9 to TRBJ2-1; no clear D gene. Germline-derived CDR1 and CDR2 are SEHNR and FQNEAQ (reference sequence). Between the trimmed V and J ends, which lost 3 bases and 7 bases, there was a span of 10 bases. CDR3 size: 13 residues. CDR3 coding DNA: TGTGCCAGCAGCTTTGACGGTGGGAATGAGCAGTTCTTC. It encodes CASSFDGGNEQFF.

Points on this clone: This probably arose from a read error, given a far larger clone one base away. The rearrangement links TRBV7-9 to TRBJ1-5; D might be TRBD1 (6 bases). The CDR3 loop spans 15 amino acids. CDR1 is SEHNR, CDR2 FQNEAQ, per germline (reference sequence). V lost 6 bases and J 3 bases, leaving 15 bases between the germline ends. CDR3: CASSAGAGVNQPQHF. In DNA form, the CDR3 reads TGTGCCAGCAGTGCGGGGGCGGGGGTCAATCAGCCCCAGCATTTT.

A single count supports this clone. This chain links TRBV5-1 with TRBJ1-5, with 7 bases that match TRBD1. CDR3 size: 18 residues. Germline V gives CDR1 SGHRS, CDR2 YFSETQ. The junction had 12 bases not matched to a gene; V was cut back by 3 bases and J by 0 bases. CDR3 in amino acids: CASSYTRTGLYSNQPQHF. CDR3 nucleotides: TGCGCCAGCAGCTACACCCGGACAGGACTGTATAGCAATCAGCCCCAGCATTTT.

This clone was detected a few times. This rearrangement joins TRBV11-2 to TRBJ2-2, with D unclear. The CDR3 is made up of 16 amino acids. V shed 3 bases and J shed 2 bases, with 13 bases lying between them. The V gene's germline CDR1 is SGHAT and CDR2 FQNNGV. CDR3 nucleotide sequence: TGTGCCAGCAGCTTTCCCTCCCGGGTTAACACCGGGGAGCTGTTTTTT. It translates to CASSFPSRVNTGELFF.

The chain joins TRBV7-2 to TRBJ2-7; 7 bases match TRBD2. This CDR3 has 14 residues. V shed 1 base, J shed 3 bases, and the junction held 3 bases outside the gene matches. Germline V gives CDR1 SGHTA, CDR2 FQGNSA. The CDR3 is CASSLGGGNYEQYF. CDR3 nucleotides: TGTGCCAGCAGCTTAGGCGGGGGTAACTACGAGCAGTACTTC.

The chain employs TRBV7-2 and TRBJ2-2, with D perhaps matching TRBD1 (6 bases). CDR1 and CDR2 (germline): SGHTA, FQGNSA. The CDR3 totals 16 residues. The V end lost 2 bases, the J end lost 2 bases, and 12 bases lay between the germline ends. The CDR3, as DNA: TGTGCCAGCAGCTTATTATACAGGGTCAACACCGGGGAGCTGTTTTTT. Its protein is CASSLLYRVNTGELFF.

The gene calls are TRBV2 and TRBJ2-3, with 9 bases lining up with TRBD1. The junction had 6 bases not matched to a gene; V was cut back by 4 bases and J by 1 base. This CDR3 has 16 amino acids. CDR1 and CDR2 from the germline V gene are SNHLY and FYNNEI. CDR3 in amino acids: CASSGGQGGGTDTQYF. CDR3 DNA: TGTGCCAGCAGTGGGGGACAGGGAGGGGGCACAGATACGCAGTATTTT.

This clone was seen once. This chain connects TRBV7-9 to TRBJ1-4; D ambiguous. CDR1 and CDR2 from the germline V gene are SEHNR and FQNEAQ (reference sequence). V lost 1 base and J 8 bases, leaving 8 bases between the germline ends. The CDR3 has 13 residues. DNA of the CDR3: TGTGCCAGCAGCTTAGGAGGAGGGGAAAAACTGTTTTTT. Translation: CASSLGGGEKLFF.

In DNA, the CDR3 is TGTGCCAGCAGTGAAACAATAAGGGATGCCGGGGAGCTGTTTTTT. As protein: CASSETIRDAGELFF. The chain joins TRBV2 to TRBJ2-2; D not resolved. The length of the CDR3 is 15 residues. CDR1 is SNHLY and CDR2 is FYNNEI in the germline V gene. V was trimmed by 2 bases and J by 6 bases, leaving 13 bases between them.

The V call is TRBV18, the J call TRBJ2-3, with D unclear. Trimming shortened V by 1 base and J by 1 base, and 6 bases separated the two germline ends. This CDR3 contains 14 residues. From germline, CDR1 is KGHSH and CDR2 LQKENI. CDR3 nucleotides: TGTGCCAGCTCACCACTCGTCGGCACAGATACGCAGTATTTT. Translated: CASSPLVGTDTQYF.

The chain recombines TRBV19 with TRBJ1-5, with 9 nucleotides matching TRBD1. Losses at the gene ends were 5 bases for V and 3 bases for J; bases not matched to a gene: 8. The CDR3 contains 16 residues. Germline CDR1 LNHDA, CDR2 SQIVND (reference sequence). The CDR3 DNA sequence: TGTGCCAGTAGTCAAGACAGGGGGACGAACAATCAGCCCCAGCATTTT. The encoded protein is CASSQDRGTNNQPQHF.

The chain is built from TRBV30 and TRBJ1-4; D might be TRBD1 (5 bases). V was pared by 3 bases and J by 0 bases, with 20 bases between. CDR3 length equals 18 residues. Germline CDR1 and CDR2: GTSNPN and SVGIG (reference sequence). CDR3 in DNA: TGTGCCTGGAGAAAGGGGTTCTTGGAGATTGCAACTAATGAAAAACTGTTTTTT. This sequence encodes CAWRKGFLEIATNEKLFF.

The genes are TRBV5-1 and TRBJ1-4; D is ambiguous. Germline V gives CDR1 SGHRS, CDR2 YFSETQ. Between the trimmed V and J ends, which lost 0 bases and 2 bases, there was a span of 8 bases. This CDR3 contains 15 residues. CDR3 region: CASSLVGRTNEKLFF. DNA of the CDR3: TGCGCCAGCAGCTTGGTGGGGAGGACTAATGAAAAACTGTTTTTT.

This clone was counted only a few times. The rearrangement uses TRBV5-1 and TRBJ1-2, with D unresolved. This CDR3 contains 13 residues. Per the germline V gene, CDR1 is SGHRS and CDR2 is YFSETQ. The germline V and J ends were trimmed by 2 bases and 1 base, with 6 bases remaining between them. The CDR3 is CASSFMDNYGYTF. The CDR3 nucleotides read TGCGCCAGCAGCTTCATGGATAACTATGGCTACACCTTC.

The chain recombines TRBV6-5 with TRBJ2-1; 9 bases fit TRBD1. The trim removed 5 bases at V and 8 bases at J, leaving 7 bases unmatched. CDR3 size: 14 residues. Germline V gene lookup returns CDR1 MNHEY and CDR2 SVGAGI. CDR3 amino acids: CASSQQGAGDEQFF. For the CDR3, the DNA is TGTGCCAGCAGTCAACAGGGGGCTGGGGATGAGCAGTTCTTC.

The chain combines TRBV7-2 with TRBJ1-1; 7 bases are shared with TRBD1. This CDR3 region has 15 residues. Germline lookup yields CDR1 SGHTA and CDR2 FQGNSA. J gave up 5 bases and V 6 bases, and 12 bases lay outside the gene matches. The CDR3 DNA sequence: TGTGCCAGCAGTTCTAGGGGGCGATCCGGGACTGAAGCTTTCTTT. It encodes CASSSRGRSGTEAFF. The full variable domain, completed using reference TRBV7-2 and TRBJ1-1, is GAGVSQSPSNKVTEKGKDVELRCDPISGHTALYWYRQSLGQGLEFLIYFQGNSAPDKSGLPSDRFSAERTGGSVSTLTIQRTQQEDSAVYLCASSSRGRSGTEAFFGQGTRLTVV.

The V call is TRBV7-2, the J call TRBJ1-2; 11 bases fit TRBD1. CDR1 SGHTA and CDR2 FQGNSA come from the germline V gene. Trimming at V came to 5 bases and at J to 6 bases, leaving 5 bases not matched to a gene. The CDR3 has 14 amino acids. The CDR3 DNA sequence: TGTGCCAGCAGCCCGAGGACAGGGGGCGATGGCTACACCTTC. Translating gives CASSPRTGGDGYTF.

V gene TRBV9 combines with J gene TRBJ1-1; D gene uncertain. V lost 1 base to trimming and J lost 3 bases, with 4 bases between them. The CDR3 length is 12 residues. CDR1 is SGDLS and CDR2 is YYNGEE in the germline V gene. CDR3 sequence: CASSVWDTEAFF. Here the CDR3 DNA reads TGTGCCAGCAGCGTATGGGACACTGAAGCTTTCTTT.